This TCR beta chain was recovered during a study of blood T cell repertoires in COVID-19. The wider study: The United States, Italy and Spain supplied acute and convalescent COVID-19 samples. The cDNA or gDNA used as material had been derived from T cells, B-cell-depleted T cells, or PBMCs.

Authors' analysis steps: Nucleated cell counts were estimated from reference gene primer amplification. Assay used: immunoSEQ multiplex PCR; TCRdb lists only in-frame clones, some missing. That table gives V, J and clone size, and the DNA gave D and trimming. This sample has 87,000 or so clones, with about 86% found just once. The ends lost 1 base at V and 4 bases at J; junction bases unmatched: 5. The CDR3 runs to 18 residues. Germline lookup yields CDR1 SGHNT and CDR2 YENEEA. The source of this sequence is an elderly woman in a cohort sampled during active or convalescent COVID-19. This chain joins TRBV11-3 and TRBJ2-6; 12 bases agree with TRBD2. The source material was peripheral blood. The CDR3 nucleotides are TGTGCCAGCAGCTTAGGCCTAGCGGGAGGGCTCGGGGCCAACGTCCTGACTTTC. Translation: CASSLGLAGGLGANVLTF.